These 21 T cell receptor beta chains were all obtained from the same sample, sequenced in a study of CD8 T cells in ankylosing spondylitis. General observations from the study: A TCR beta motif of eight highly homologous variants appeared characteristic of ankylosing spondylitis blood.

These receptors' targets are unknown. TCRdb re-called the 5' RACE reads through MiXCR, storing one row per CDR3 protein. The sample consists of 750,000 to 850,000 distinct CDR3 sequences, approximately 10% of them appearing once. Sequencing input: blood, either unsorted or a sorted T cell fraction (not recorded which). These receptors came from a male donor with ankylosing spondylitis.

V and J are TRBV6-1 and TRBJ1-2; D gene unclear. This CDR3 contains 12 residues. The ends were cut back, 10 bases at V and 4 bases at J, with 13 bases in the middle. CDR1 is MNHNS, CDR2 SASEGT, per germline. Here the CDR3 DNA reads TGTGCCACCGAGAGACGCGCCTATGGCTACACCTTC. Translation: CATERRAYGYTF.

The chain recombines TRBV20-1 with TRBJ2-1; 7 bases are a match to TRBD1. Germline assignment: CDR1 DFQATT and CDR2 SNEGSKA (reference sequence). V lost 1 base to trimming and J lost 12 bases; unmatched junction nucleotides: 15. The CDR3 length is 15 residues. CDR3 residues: CSARAVVLTGMRQFF. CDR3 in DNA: TGCAGTGCTAGAGCCGTAGTCTTGACAGGGATGAGGCAGTTCTTC.

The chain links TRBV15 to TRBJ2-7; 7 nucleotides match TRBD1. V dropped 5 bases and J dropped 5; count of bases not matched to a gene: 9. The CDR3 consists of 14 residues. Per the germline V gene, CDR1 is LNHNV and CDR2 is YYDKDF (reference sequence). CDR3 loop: CATSPRDSAHEQYF. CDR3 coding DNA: TGTGCCACCAGCCCCCGGGACAGTGCCCACGAGCAGTACTTC.

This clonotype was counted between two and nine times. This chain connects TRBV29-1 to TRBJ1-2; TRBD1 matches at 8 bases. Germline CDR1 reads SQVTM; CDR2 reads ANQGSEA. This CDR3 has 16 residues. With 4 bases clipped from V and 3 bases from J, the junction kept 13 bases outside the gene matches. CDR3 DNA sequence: TGCAGCGTTGGGGGCATAGAGGGACAGGCCCACTATGGCTACACCTTC. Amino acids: CSVGGIEGQAHYGYTF.

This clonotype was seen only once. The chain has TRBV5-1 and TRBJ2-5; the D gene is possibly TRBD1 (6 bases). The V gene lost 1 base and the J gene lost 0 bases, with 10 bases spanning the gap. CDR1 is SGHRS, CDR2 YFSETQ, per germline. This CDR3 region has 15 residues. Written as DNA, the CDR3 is TGCGCCAGCAGCTTGATAGGACAGTACCAAGAGACCCAGTACTTC. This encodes CASSLIGQYQETQYF.

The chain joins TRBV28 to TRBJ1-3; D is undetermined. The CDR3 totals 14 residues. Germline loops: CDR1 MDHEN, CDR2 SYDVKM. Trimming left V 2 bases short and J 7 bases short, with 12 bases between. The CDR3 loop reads CASSLRRMGNTIYF. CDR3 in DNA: TGTGCCAGCAGTTTACGTCGTATGGGGAACACCATATATTTT.

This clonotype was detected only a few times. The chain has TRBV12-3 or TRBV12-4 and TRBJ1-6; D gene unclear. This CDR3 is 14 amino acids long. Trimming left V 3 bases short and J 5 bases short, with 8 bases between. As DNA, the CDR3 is TGTGCCAGCAGTTTTGTCGTGAATAATTCACCCCTCCACTTT. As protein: CASSFVVNNSPLHF.

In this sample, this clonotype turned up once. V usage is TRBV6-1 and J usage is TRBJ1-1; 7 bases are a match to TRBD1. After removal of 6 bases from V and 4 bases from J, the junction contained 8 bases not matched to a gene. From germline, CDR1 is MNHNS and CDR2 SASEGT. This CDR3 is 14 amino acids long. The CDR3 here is CASRQDRVTTEAFF. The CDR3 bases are TGTGCCAGCAGACAAGACAGGGTAACCACTGAAGCTTTCTTT.

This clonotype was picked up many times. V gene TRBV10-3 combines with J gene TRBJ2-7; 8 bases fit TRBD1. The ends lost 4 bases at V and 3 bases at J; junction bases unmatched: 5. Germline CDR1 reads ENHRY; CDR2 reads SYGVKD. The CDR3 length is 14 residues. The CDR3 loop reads CAISAGTGRYEQYF. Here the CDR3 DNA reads TGTGCCATCAGTGCGGGGACAGGTCGCTACGAGCAGTACTTC.

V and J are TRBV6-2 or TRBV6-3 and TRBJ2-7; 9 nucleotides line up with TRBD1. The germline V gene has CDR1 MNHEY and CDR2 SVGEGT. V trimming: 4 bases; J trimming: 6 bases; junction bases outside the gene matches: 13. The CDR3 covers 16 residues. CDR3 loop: CASSSGWGQGESEQYF. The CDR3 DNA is TGTGCCAGCAGTTCGGGCTGGGGACAGGGTGAGTCCGAGCAGTACTTC.

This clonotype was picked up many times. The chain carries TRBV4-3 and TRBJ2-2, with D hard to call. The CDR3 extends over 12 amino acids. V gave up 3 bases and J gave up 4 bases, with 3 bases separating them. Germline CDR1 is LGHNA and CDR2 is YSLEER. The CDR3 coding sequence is TGCGCCAGCAGCCAGTTCACCGGGGAGCTGTTTTTT. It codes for CASSQFTGELFF.

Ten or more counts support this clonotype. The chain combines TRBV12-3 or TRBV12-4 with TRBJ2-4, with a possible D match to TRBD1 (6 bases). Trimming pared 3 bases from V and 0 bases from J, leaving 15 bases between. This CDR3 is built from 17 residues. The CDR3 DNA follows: TGTGCCAGCAGTTTTTCCCAGGGGCCGGTAGCCAAAAACATTCAGTACTTC. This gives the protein CASSFSQGPVAKNIQYF.

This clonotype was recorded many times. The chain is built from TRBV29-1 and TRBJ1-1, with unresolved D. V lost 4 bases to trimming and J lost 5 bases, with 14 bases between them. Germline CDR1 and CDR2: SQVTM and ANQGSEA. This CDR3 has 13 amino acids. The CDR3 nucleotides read TGCAGCGTTGGCCCCGACTTCGGGACTGAAGCTTTCTTT. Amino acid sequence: CSVGPDFGTEAFF.

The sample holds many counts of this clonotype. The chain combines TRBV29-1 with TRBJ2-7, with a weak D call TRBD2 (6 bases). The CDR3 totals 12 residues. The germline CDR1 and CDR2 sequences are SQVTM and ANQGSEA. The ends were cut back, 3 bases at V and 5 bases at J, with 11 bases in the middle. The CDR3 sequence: CSVEGTSNEQYF. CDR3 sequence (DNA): TGCAGCGTTGAGGGAACTAGCAACGAGCAGTACTTC.

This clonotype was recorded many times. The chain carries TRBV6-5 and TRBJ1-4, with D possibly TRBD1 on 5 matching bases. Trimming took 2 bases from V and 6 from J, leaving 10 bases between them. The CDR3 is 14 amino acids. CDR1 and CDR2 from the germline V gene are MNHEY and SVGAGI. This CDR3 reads CASSYLGGDEKLFF. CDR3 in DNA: TGTGCCAGCAGTTACCTGGGAGGGGATGAAAAACTGTTTTTT.

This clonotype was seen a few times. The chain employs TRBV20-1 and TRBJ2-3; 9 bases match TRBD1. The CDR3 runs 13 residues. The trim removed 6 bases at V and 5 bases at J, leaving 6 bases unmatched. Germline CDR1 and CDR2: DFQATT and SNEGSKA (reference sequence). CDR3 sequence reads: CSAYGTGQDTQYF. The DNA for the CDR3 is TGCAGTGCCTACGGGACAGGGCAAGATACGCAGTATTTT.

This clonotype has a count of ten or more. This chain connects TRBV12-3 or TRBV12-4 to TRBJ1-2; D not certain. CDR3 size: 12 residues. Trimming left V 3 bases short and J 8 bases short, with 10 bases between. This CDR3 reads CASSLGSGGYTF. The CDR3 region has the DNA TGTGCCAGCAGTTTGGGGAGTGGCGGCTACACCTTC.

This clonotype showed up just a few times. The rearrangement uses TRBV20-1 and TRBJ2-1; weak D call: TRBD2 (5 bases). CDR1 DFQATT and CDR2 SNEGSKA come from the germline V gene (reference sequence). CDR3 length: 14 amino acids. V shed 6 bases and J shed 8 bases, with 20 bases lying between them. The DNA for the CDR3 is TGCAGTGCCTACCCCTCTAGCTGGAGTCATGAGCAGTTCTTC. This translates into CSAYPSSWSHEQFF.

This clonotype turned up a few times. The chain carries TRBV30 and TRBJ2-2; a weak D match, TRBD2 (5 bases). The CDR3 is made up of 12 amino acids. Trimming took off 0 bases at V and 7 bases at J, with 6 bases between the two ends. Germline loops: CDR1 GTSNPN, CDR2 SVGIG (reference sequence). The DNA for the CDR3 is TGTGCCTGGAGTGTTGGGAGCGGGGAGCTGTTTTTT. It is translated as CAWSVGSGELFF.

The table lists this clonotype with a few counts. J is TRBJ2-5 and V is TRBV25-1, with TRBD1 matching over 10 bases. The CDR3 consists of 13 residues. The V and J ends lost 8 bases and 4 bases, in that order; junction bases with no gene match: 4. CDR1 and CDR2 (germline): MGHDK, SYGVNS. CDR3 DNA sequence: TGTGCCAGCGGTAGGACAGGGGGAGAGACCCAGTACTTC. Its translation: CASGRTGGETQYF.

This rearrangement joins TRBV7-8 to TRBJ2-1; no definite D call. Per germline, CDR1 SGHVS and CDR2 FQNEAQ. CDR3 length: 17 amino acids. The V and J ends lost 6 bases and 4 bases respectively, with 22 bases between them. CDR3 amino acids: CASRIDRMSRSYNEQFF. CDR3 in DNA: TGTGCCAGCAGAATAGATAGGATGTCTAGAAGTTACAATGAGCAGTTCTTC.